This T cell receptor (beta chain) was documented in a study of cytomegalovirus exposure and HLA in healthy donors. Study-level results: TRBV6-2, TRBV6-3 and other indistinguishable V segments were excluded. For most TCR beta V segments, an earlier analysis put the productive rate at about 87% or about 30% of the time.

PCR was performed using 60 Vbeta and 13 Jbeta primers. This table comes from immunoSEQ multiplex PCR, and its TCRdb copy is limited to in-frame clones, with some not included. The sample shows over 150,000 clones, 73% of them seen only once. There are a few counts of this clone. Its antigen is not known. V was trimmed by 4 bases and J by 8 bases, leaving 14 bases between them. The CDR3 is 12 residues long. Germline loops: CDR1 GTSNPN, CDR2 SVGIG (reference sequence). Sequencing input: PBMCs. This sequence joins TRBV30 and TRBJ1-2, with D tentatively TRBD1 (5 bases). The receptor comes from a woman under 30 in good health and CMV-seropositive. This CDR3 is CAWTGGTGGYTF. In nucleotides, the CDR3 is TGTGCCTGGACTGGGGGGACGGGGGGCTACACCTTC.